These T cell receptor beta chains were read from a single sample in a study of blood T cell repertoires in COVID-19. The repertoire was sequenced with immunoSEQ multiplex PCR; TCRdb's copy has only in-frame clones and lacks some. Here the sample spans roughly 160,000 clones, roughly 80% being singletons. The sample taken for sequencing was peripheral blood. The source is a woman older than 75 with COVID-19, enrolled during active disease. CDR3s include the opening cysteine and the closing phenylalanine or tryptophan. Fields, in order: V gene, D gene, J gene, clone size, CDR3 protein, CDR3 DNA. D genes are given only for firm matches. Size values are once, few and many counts, or a class for expanded clones, and some rows have none.

TRBV2	TRBD1	TRBJ1-2	.	CASSDPGQINYGYTF	TGTGCCAGCAGCGACCCGGGACAGATAAACTATGGCTACACCTTC
TRBV6-5	.	TRBJ1-2	.	CASSYSRNANYGYTF	TGTGCCAGCAGTTACTCGCGTAACGCTAACTATGGCTACACCTTC
TRBV3-1/TRBV3-2	.	TRBJ2-2	.	CASAIQGFAGELFF	TGTGCCAGCGCCATTCAGGGATTCGCCGGGGAGCTGTTTTTT
TRBV19	.	TRBJ2-1	few	CASSMDTGAYNEQFF	TGTGCCAGTAGTATGGACACGGGCGCCTACAATGAGCAGTTCTTC
TRBV5-1	.	TRBJ2-5	.	CASSLEGQQETQYF	TGCGCCAGCAGCTTGGAAGGACAGCAAGAGACCCAGTACTTC
TRBV6-5	.	TRBJ2-3	.	CASGVLRATDTQYF	TGTGCCAGCGGCGTGTTGCGGGCCACAGATACGCAGTATTTT
TRBV14	.	TRBJ2-5	.	CASSQDRWLEETQYF	TGTGCCAGCAGCCAAGATCGATGGCTTGAAGAGACCCAGTACTTC
TRBV3-1/TRBV3-2	TRBD1	TRBJ1-2	.	CASSTRGQEGGGYTF	TGTGCCAGCAGCACCCGGGGACAGGAGGGGGGTGGCTACACCTTC
TRBV24-1	.	TRBJ2-5	.	CATSDPRLGETQYF	TGTGCCACCAGTGACCCTAGACTTGGGGAGACCCAGTACTTC
TRBV7-3	TRBD1	TRBJ1-3	few	CASSAGQAENTIYF	TGTGCCAGCAGCGCGGGACAGGCTGAAAACACCATATATTTT
TRBV6-5	.	TRBJ2-5	.	CASHGGTLQETQYF	TGTGCCAGCCATGGGGGGACGCTCCAAGAGACCCAGTACTTC
TRBV6-5	.	TRBJ2-7	once	CASSGPGISYEQYF	TGTGCCAGCAGCGGCCCCGGGATCTCCTACGAGCAGTACTTC
TRBV6-5	TRBD1	TRBJ1-5	.	CASGQGAGNQPQHF	TGTGCCAGCGGACAGGGGGCAGGCAATCAGCCCCAGCATTTT
TRBV28	.	TRBJ2-1	.	CASSRYSEQFF	TGTGCCAGCAGTCGTTACTCGGAGCAGTTCTTC
TRBV5-1	TRBD1	TRBJ1-1	.	CASSSTGVNTEAFF	TGCGCCAGCAGCTCGACAGGGGTGAACACTGAAGCTTTCTTT
TRBV5-1	TRBD2	TRBJ2-5	once	CASSPGLAGEELYF	TGCGCCAGCAGCCCCGGACTAGCGGGAGAAGAATTGTACTTC
TRBV5-1	TRBD2	TRBJ2-1	.	CASSWGLAGGQYNEQFF	TGCGCCAGCAGCTGGGGACTAGCGGGGGGGCAATACAATGAGCAGTTCTTC
TRBV9	.	TRBJ1-1	.	CAGPAAFF	TGTGCCGGGCCCGCAGCTTTCTTT
TRBV27	TRBD2	TRBJ2-1	.	CASGIGLAGGPYNEQFF	TGTGCCAGCGGAATCGGGCTAGCGGGAGGCCCCTACAATGAGCAGTTCTTC
TRBV19	.	TRBJ2-1	.	CASGTLSSYNEQFF	TGTGCCAGCGGGACTCTGAGCTCCTACAATGAGCAGTTCTTC
TRBV7-9	.	TRBJ2-2	.	CASSLAAGAYTGELFF	TGTGCCAGCAGCCTGGCCGCGGGGGCTTACACCGGGGAGCTGTTTTTT
TRBV19	TRBD2	TRBJ2-3	.	CASSIDRSGRSTDTQYF	TGTGCCAGTAGTATAGATCGGAGCGGGAGGTCTACAGATACGCAGTATTTT
TRBV14	.	TRBJ1-1	.	CASSQVLYTEAFF	TGTGCCAGCAGCCAAGTACTATACACTGAAGCTTTCTTT
TRBV2	TRBD1	TRBJ1-2	.	CASSEAARDRGYTF	TGTGCCAGCAGTGAAGCGGCCCGGGACAGGGGCTACACCTTC
TRBV19	TRBD2	TRBJ2-1	.	CASRRGVSYNEQFF	TGTGCCAGCCGTCGGGGGGTCTCCTACAATGAGCAGTTCTTC
TRBV11-2	.	TRBJ2-2	few	CASSLVGTGELFF	TGTGCCAGCAGCTTGGTCGGGACCGGGGAGCTGTTTTTT
TRBV15	TRBD1	TRBJ1-2	once	CATSRDRNPIYGYTF	TGTGCCACCAGCAGGGACAGGAACCCTATCTATGGCTACACCTTC
TRBV29-1	.	TRBJ2-2	.	CSVSRQGSTGELFF	TGCAGCGTATCTCGCCAGGGGAGCACCGGGGAGCTGTTTTTT
TRBV18	TRBD2	TRBJ2-7	.	CASLLGTSGSKQYF	TGTGCCAGCTTACTAGGGACTAGCGGGAGTAAGCAGTACTTC
TRBV5-6	.	TRBJ1-2	.	CASSLVGAYAYGYTF	TGTGCCAGCAGCTTGGTGGGCGCCTACGCCTATGGCTACACCTTC
TRBV5-1	.	TRBJ1-6	.	CASSLVTRYNSPLHF	TGCGCCAGCAGCTTGGTGACACGTTATAATTCACCCCTCCACTTT
TRBV9	.	TRBJ2-1	.	CASSPLTSGPYNEQFF	TGTGCCAGCAGCCCCCTCACCAGCGGCCCCTACAATGAGCAGTTCTTC
TRBV11-1	.	TRBJ2-2	.	CASSSRLPNTGELFF	TGTGCCAGCAGCTCCCGACTTCCAAATACCGGGGAGCTGTTTTTT
TRBV5-1	TRBD2	TRBJ2-3	.	CASSTGTSWGDTQYF	TGCGCCAGCAGCACAGGGACTAGCTGGGGAGATACGCAGTATTTT
TRBV28	.	TRBJ2-5	.	CASRKGLSETQYF	TGTGCCAGCAGGAAGGGGTTATCAGAGACCCAGTACTTC
TRBV28	TRBD1	TRBJ1-3	few	CASSLGQYNTIYF	TGTGCCAGCAGTTTGGGACAGTATAACACCATATATTTT
TRBV6-5	.	TRBJ2-1	.	CASSYRGQGQFF	TGTGCCAGCAGTTACAGGGGCCAAGGGCAGTTCTTC
TRBV7-3	TRBD2	TRBJ2-1	.	CASSLALAGFNEQFF	TGTGCCAGCAGCTTAGCTCTAGCGGGTTTCAATGAGCAGTTCTTC
TRBV7-9	.	TRBJ2-2	.	CASSQEAGNTGELFF	TGTGCCAGCAGCCAGGAGGCTGGGAACACCGGGGAGCTGTTTTTT
TRBV7-8	.	TRBJ1-4	.	CASSSPAGGDDNEKLFF	TGTGCCAGCAGCTCGCCCGCCGGGGGGGACGATAATGAAAAACTGTTTTTT
TRBV12-3/TRBV12-4	.	TRBJ1-1	once	CASSLVLGAAFF	TGTGCCAGCAGTTTAGTTCTGGGGGCGGCTTTCTTT
TRBV19	.	TRBJ2-1	few	CASTTTGAQDEQFF	TGTGCCAGTACCACGACTGGGGCCCAAGATGAGCAGTTCTTC
TRBV6-5	TRBD1	TRBJ1-1	.	CASKRTGGGGTEAFF	TGTGCCAGCAAGAGGACAGGGGGCGGGGGCACTGAAGCTTTCTTT
TRBV29-1	TRBD1	TRBJ2-7	.	CSAAPGTGDYEQYF	TGCAGCGCTGCTCCCGGGACAGGCGACTACGAGCAGTACTTC
TRBV11-3	.	TRBJ2-6	.	CASSLVSGAGANVLTF	TGTGCCAGCAGCTTAGTATCAGGGGCTGGGGCCAACGTCCTGACTTTC
TRBV5-1	.	TRBJ1-1	.	CASRWAGGMNTEAFF	TGCGCCAGCAGGTGGGCAGGCGGGATGAACACTGAAGCTTTCTTT
TRBV19	.	TRBJ2-7	.	CASSPGDRYYEQYF	TGTGCCAGTAGTCCAGGGGACCGATACTACGAGCAGTACTTC
TRBV7-3	.	TRBJ2-1	.	CASSLSRPAGKSYNEQFF	TGTGCCAGCAGCTTATCCCGGCCGGCGGGGAAATCCTACAATGAGCAGTTCTTC
TRBV19	.	TRBJ1-2	.	CASTDRSSNYGYTF	TGTGCCAGTACTGACAGGTCCTCTAACTATGGCTACACCTTC
TRBV7-9	.	TRBJ2-1	.	CASSLAGGSEQFF	TGTGCCAGCAGCTTAGCCGGAGGTAGTGAGCAGTTCTTC
TRBV4-1	.	TRBJ2-5	.	CASSQGVAAQETQYF	TGCGCCAGCAGCCAAGGCGTGGCGGCCCAAGAGACCCAGTACTTC